This is a list of T cell receptor beta chains from one sample in a study of blood T cells in healthy people across ages. TCRdb re-analysed the 5' RACE reads in MiXCR, keeping a single row per CDR3 protein. The data hold about 900,000 distinct CDR3 sequences, with about 48% observed a single time. The sample was blood. Receptors originate from a man younger than 40 in good health. Both conserved end residues are part of each CDR3. D genes are given only for firm matches. A row's size may be missing; if present it is once, few, many or a size class.

j_gene: TRBJ1-1
abundance: NA
len: 15
d_gene: NA
v_gene: TRBV20-1
CDR3nt: TGCAGTGCTAGAGATCCAGCGACAGCGAACACTGAAGCTTTCTTT
CDR3aa: CSARDPATANTEAFF

j_gene: TRBJ2-3
abundance: few
len: 12
d_gene: TRBD2
v_gene: TRBV27
CDR3nt: TGTGCCAGCAGTTGGGGGGGGGATACGCAGTATTTT
CDR3aa: CASSWGGDTQYF

j_gene: TRBJ2-4
abundance: NA
len: 16
d_gene: TRBD1
v_gene: TRBV6-5
CDR3nt: TGTGCCAGCAGTTACTCGGGACAGGGGGCCAAAAACATTCAGTACTTC
CDR3aa: CASSYSGQGAKNIQYF

j_gene: TRBJ2-1
abundance: many
len: 14
d_gene: TRBD1
v_gene: TRBV27
CDR3nt: TGTGCCAGCTCCCTGGGAACAGGGGTCGATGAGCAGTTCTTC
CDR3aa: CASSLGTGVDEQFF

j_gene: TRBJ2-7
abundance: NA
len: 14
d_gene: NA
v_gene: TRBV28
CDR3nt: TGTGCCAGCAGCTCCGGGGCAGGAGTTAGGGAGCAGTACTTC
CDR3aa: CASSSGAGVREQYF

j_gene: TRBJ2-3
abundance: NA
len: 13
d_gene: NA
v_gene: TRBV10-3
CDR3nt: TGTGCCATCAGTGAGGGGCTCACAGATACGCAGTATTTT
CDR3aa: CAISEGLTDTQYF

j_gene: TRBJ2-2
abundance: NA
len: 16
d_gene: NA
v_gene: TRBV5-1
CDR3nt: TGCGCCAGCAGCTCCCCTGGCAGGTCGAACACCGGGGAGCTGTTTTTT
CDR3aa: CASSSPGRSNTGELFF

j_gene: TRBJ2-3
abundance: few
len: 15
d_gene: TRBD2
v_gene: TRBV20-1
CDR3nt: TGCAGTGCTCCAATTGGCGGGGGGGCGACAGATACGCAGTATTTT
CDR3aa: CSAPIGGGATDTQYF

j_gene: TRBJ1-1
abundance: NA
len: 14
d_gene: NA
v_gene: TRBV20-1
CDR3nt: TGCAGTGCTAGAGGGGGGAGATTGAACACTGAAGCTTTCTTT
CDR3aa: CSARGGRLNTEAFF

j_gene: TRBJ1-4
abundance: few
len: 15
d_gene: NA
v_gene: TRBV20-1
CDR3nt: TGCAGCCTCAAAAGGGGGTTTTCAACTAATGAAAAACTGTTTTTT
CDR3aa: CSLKRGFSTNEKLFF

j_gene: TRBJ1-2
abundance: few
len: 13
d_gene: NA
v_gene: TRBV6-4
CDR3nt: TGTGCCAGCAGTGAAGGCCCCGGGTATGGCTACACCTTC
CDR3aa: CASSEGPGYGYTF

j_gene: TRBJ1-5
abundance: NA
len: 17
d_gene: TRBD1
v_gene: TRBV27
CDR3nt: TGTGCCAGCAGTTCTCTTCTGAGACAGGGGAACAATCAGCCCCAGCATTTT
CDR3aa: CASSSLLRQGNNQPQHF

j_gene: TRBJ1-2
abundance: few
len: 17
d_gene: NA
v_gene: TRBV12-3/TRBV12-4
CDR3nt: TGTGCCAGCAACTTCGGACAGCCTTCCATTAGTATCTATGGCTACACCTTC
CDR3aa: CASNFGQPSISIYGYTF

j_gene: TRBJ1-6
abundance: few
len: 18
d_gene: NA
v_gene: TRBV6-5
CDR3nt: TGTGCCAGCAGTTACTCTCTGCCGGGGAGCTCCTATAATTCACCCCTCCACTTT
CDR3aa: CASSYSLPGSSYNSPLHF

j_gene: TRBJ2-3
abundance: NA
len: 13
d_gene: NA
v_gene: TRBV7-2
CDR3nt: TGTGCCAGCCACAGGTTTGACACAGATACGCAGTATTTT
CDR3aa: CASHRFDTDTQYF

j_gene: TRBJ2-1
abundance: NA
len: 13
d_gene: NA
v_gene: TRBV27
CDR3nt: TGTGCCAGCAGTCCCACAGGGCGTAATGAGCAGTTCTTC
CDR3aa: CASSPTGRNEQFF

j_gene: TRBJ2-1
abundance: few
len: 16
d_gene: TRBD1
v_gene: TRBV10-3
CDR3nt: TGTGCCATCAGTTACAGGGGGCGGGAGTCCTACAATGAGCAGTTCTTC
CDR3aa: CAISYRGRESYNEQFF

j_gene: TRBJ1-5
abundance: NA
len: 16
d_gene: TRBD1
v_gene: TRBV7-6
CDR3nt: TGTGCCAGCAGCCCAGGACCCAGGGGGAGGAATCAGCCCCAGCATTTT
CDR3aa: CASSPGPRGRNQPQHF

j_gene: TRBJ2-3
abundance: NA
len: 14
d_gene: NA
v_gene: TRBV9
CDR3nt: TGTGCCAGCAGCGTAGACGGGGGCGTAGATACGCAGTATTTT
CDR3aa: CASSVDGGVDTQYF

j_gene: TRBJ1-2
abundance: NA
len: 17
d_gene: TRBD1
v_gene: TRBV16
CDR3nt: TGTGCCAGCAGCCACCCCGAGCGACAGGGGGGTAGAGGCGGCTACACCTTC
CDR3aa: CASSHPERQGGRGGYTF